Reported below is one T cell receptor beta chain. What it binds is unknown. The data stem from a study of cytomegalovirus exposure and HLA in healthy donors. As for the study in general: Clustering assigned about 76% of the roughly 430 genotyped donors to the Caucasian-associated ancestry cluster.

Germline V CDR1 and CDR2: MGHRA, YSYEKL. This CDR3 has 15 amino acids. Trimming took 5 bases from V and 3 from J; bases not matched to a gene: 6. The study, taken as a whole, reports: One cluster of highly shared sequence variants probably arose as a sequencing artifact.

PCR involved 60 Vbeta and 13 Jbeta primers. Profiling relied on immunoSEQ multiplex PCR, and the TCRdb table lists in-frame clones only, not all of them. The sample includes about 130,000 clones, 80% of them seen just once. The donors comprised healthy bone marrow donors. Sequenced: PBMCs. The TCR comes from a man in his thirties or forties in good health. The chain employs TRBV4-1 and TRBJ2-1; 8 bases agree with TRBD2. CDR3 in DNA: TGCGCCAGCAGCTACCCGGGACTAGACTACAATGAGCAGTTCTTC. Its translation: CASSYPGLDYNEQFF.